The present TCR beta chain was sequenced within a study of CD8 T cells in Susac syndrome. Trimming stripped 0 bases from V and 1 base from J, with 4 bases between. Germline-derived CDR1 and CDR2 are MNHEY and SMNVEV (reference sequence). The CDR3 runs to 13 residues. Random hexamers served to reverse transcribe about 0.5 to 1 ug RNA. Multiplex immunoSEQ PCR targeted 54 Vbeta and 13 Jbeta TCR beta segments. Each CDR3 protein gets one entry after TCRdb re-called the immunoSEQ multiplex PCR reads with MiXCR. Here the sample spans 200,000 or so distinct CDR3 sequences, roughly 96% being singletons. This clonotype was counted only a few times.

Sequenced sample: CD4+ T cells from PBMCs. This receptor was obtained from a human donor with multiple sclerosis. The chain links TRBV27 to TRBJ2-7; D gene uncertain. This CDR3 reads CASSLSPSYEQYF. DNA of the CDR3: TGTGCCAGCAGTTTATCGCCGTCCTACGAGCAGTACTTC.